The 2 T cell receptor beta chains below were found in one sample sequenced in a study of blood T cell repertoires in COVID-19. Assay: immunoSEQ multiplex PCR; the TCRdb copy retains only in-frame clones and omits some. The table records 300,000 to 400,000 clones, around 87% of them present only once. The specimen was peripheral blood. These receptors were taken from a woman aged 50 to 65 with active or convalescent COVID-19.

This clone was observed at least ten times. CDR3 amino acids: CATSPNRQGAFYF. The DNA of the CDR3 is TGTGCCACCAGCCCTAATAGACAGGGGGCGTTTTACTTC. The rearrangement uses TRBV15 and TRBJ2-7, with TRBD1 matching over 10 bases. The junction had 11 bases not matched to a gene; V was cut back by 5 bases and J by 13 bases. CDR3 length: 13 amino acids. CDR1 is LNHNV and CDR2 is YYDKDF in the germline V gene (reference sequence).

The chain couples TRBV11-1 to TRBJ2-1; 11 bases line up with TRBD2. The V and J ends lost 5 bases and 12 bases, in that order; junction bases with no gene match: 9. The germline V gene encodes CDR1 SGHAT and CDR2 FQDESV (reference sequence). This CDR3 is built from 14 residues. CDR3 nucleotide sequence: TGTGCCAGCAGCGGGTTAATAGCGGGGGGGCGGCAGTTCTTC. It translates to CASSGLIAGGRQFF.